Following are 8 T cell receptor beta chains from one sample sequenced in a study of siplizumab effects on memory and regulatory T cells. The repertoire was sequenced with immunoSEQ multiplex PCR; TCRdb's copy has only in-frame clones and lacks some. This sample has roughly 100,000 clones, with around 90% found just once. The sequencing sample was made of CD4+ T cells sorted from blood. The receptor source for this set is a human donor in good health.

This clone was seen once. The chain is built from TRBV7-7 and TRBJ1-1; D is unresolved. This CDR3 region has 13 residues. V lost 5 bases and J lost 0, with 7 bases in between. Germline V CDR1 and CDR2: SSHAT, FNYEAQ (reference sequence). As DNA, the CDR3 is TGTGCCAGCAGCGCCCAGTTGAACACTGAAGCTTTCTTT. It encodes CASSAQLNTEAFF. The full variable domain, its missing parts supplied by reference TRBV7-7 and TRBJ1-1, is GAGVSQSPRYKVTKRGQDVTLRCDPISSHATLYWYQQALGQGPEFLTYFNYEAQPDKSGLPSDRFSAERPEGSISTLTIQRTEQRDSAMYRCASSAQLNTEAFFGQGTRLTVV.

This chain connects TRBV4-1 to TRBJ2-7; TRBD2 aligns across 11 bases. Germline V gives CDR1 MGHRA, CDR2 YSYEKL. CDR3 length: 16 amino acids. Losses at the gene ends were 6 bases for V and 0 bases for J; bases not matched to a gene: 7. DNA for the CDR3: TGCGCCAGCAGAGGACTAGCGGGTTCTGGCTCCTACGAGCAGTACTTC. Protein product: CASRGLAGSGSYEQYF.

The chain combines TRBV20-1 with TRBJ2-2; D is unresolved. This CDR3 has 11 residues. V shed 3 bases and J shed 7 bases, with 6 bases lying between them. CDR1 and CDR2 from the germline V gene are DFQATT and SNEGSKA (reference sequence). The CDR3 sequence: CSASLGGELFF. The DNA of the CDR3 is TGCAGTGCTAGTTTGGGCGGGGAGCTGTTTTTT.

This clone has just one count. At one end, the junction sequence differs from germline, possibly due to a read error. V is TRBV5-5 and J is TRBJ2-1; the D gene could be TRBD1 or TRBD2 (5 bases each). Germline V gene sequence: CDR1 SGHKS, CDR2 YYEKEE (reference sequence). This CDR3 comprises 18 residues. CDR3 DNA sequence: TGTGCCGGCAGCTTGGATGCCGGTTCCGGAGGACACTACAATGAGCAGTTCTTC. Translation gives CAGSLDAGSGGHYNEQFF.

V usage is TRBV7-8 and J usage is TRBJ1-1; 7 bases line up with TRBD1. The CDR3 loop spans 15 amino acids. Germline trimming cut 3 bases from V and 0 bases from J; bases unmatched to any gene: 4. Germline values: CDR1 SGHVS, CDR2 FQNEAQ. Here the CDR3 reads CASSFRGQLNTEAFF. In DNA, the CDR3 is TGTGCCAGCAGCTTCAGGGGACAGCTGAACACTGAAGCTTTCTTT.

The rearrangement links TRBV7-8 to TRBJ2-7, with TRBD1 as a possible D gene (6 bases). CDR3 size: 14 residues. Between the trimmed V and J ends, which lost 8 bases and 4 bases, there was a span of 18 bases. Germline lookup yields CDR1 SGHVS and CDR2 FQNEAQ. The CDR3 protein is CASLSQGKKYEQYF. CDR3 in DNA: TGTGCCAGCTTATCACAGGGAAAGAAGTACGAGCAGTACTTC.

This clone showed up just once. The chain carries TRBV7-6 and TRBJ2-3; D is unclear. This CDR3 comprises 11 residues. V lost 5 bases and J lost 7, with 7 bases in between. Germline-derived CDR1 and CDR2 are SGHVS and FNYEAQ. The CDR3 reads CASSPGNTQYF. The CDR3 DNA is TGTGCCAGCAGCCCCGGTAATACGCAGTATTTT.

The CDR3 sequence is CASSIWGRGKAQPQHF. The CDR3 nucleotides are TGTGCCAGTAGTATATGGGGGAGGGGGAAAGCCCAGCCCCAGCATTTT. This sequence joins TRBV19 and TRBJ1-5; tentatively, D is TRBD1 (6 bases). The germline gives CDR1 LNHDA, CDR2 SQIVND (reference sequence). This CDR3 spans 16 amino acids. V lost 2 bases to trimming and J lost 7 bases, with 18 bases between them.